This is a list of T cell receptor beta chains from one sample in a study of Graves' ophthalmopathy and Graves' hyperthyroidism. MiXCR, run by TCRdb on the multiplex PCR reads, gives a single entry per CDR3 protein. The repertoire holds around 670,000 distinct CDR3 sequences, with roughly 40% as singletons. Input material: peripheral blood. The receptor source for this set is an adult man with Graves' ophthalmopathy. CDR3s include the opening cysteine and the closing phenylalanine or tryptophan. The D gene is left open where the match is weak. Size is omitted from some rows. Given values are once, few, many or a class for expanded clones.

J: TRBJ1-4; V: TRBV19; size: .; D: .; CDR3: CASSIGEDTGKLFF; DNA: TGTGCCAGTAGTATCGGGGAGGACACAGGAAAACTGTTTTTT
J: TRBJ2-7; V: TRBV25-1; size: once; D: .; CDR3: CAWTRRQFYEQYF; DNA: TGTGCCTGGACACGTAGGCAGTTCTACGAGCAGTACTTC
J: TRBJ2-5; V: TRBV20-1; size: few; D: TRBD1; CDR3: CSARGGQGSGTQYF; DNA: TGCAGTGCCCGGGGGGGACAGGGGTCCGGGACCCAGTACTTC
J: TRBJ1-1; V: TRBV5-5; size: .; D: TRBD1; CDR3: CASISSQGVNTEAFF; DNA: TGTGCCAGCATTTCGTCACAGGGGGTGAACACTGAAGCTTTCTTT
J: TRBJ2-2; V: TRBV19; size: .; D: .; CDR3: CASSPPSGAGATGELFF; DNA: TGTGCCAGTAGCCCTCCCTCTGGGGCAGGGGCAACCGGGGAGCTGTTTTTT
J: TRBJ2-7; V: TRBV20-1; size: few; D: .; CDR3: CSAPDSGTIAYEQYF; DNA: TGCAGTGCTCCGGACAGCGGGACGATAGCCTACGAGCAGTACTTC
J: TRBJ1-1; V: TRBV2; size: .; D: TRBD1; CDR3: CASTSQGMNTEAFF; DNA: TGTGCCAGCACCTCACAGGGGATGAACACTGAAGCTTTCTTT
J: TRBJ1-2; V: TRBV10-3; size: .; D: .; CDR3: CAISEFTGSIYGYTF; DNA: TGTGCCATCAGTGAGTTTACAGGGTCAATCTATGGCTACACCTTC
J: TRBJ2-7; V: TRBV4-1; size: .; D: .; CDR3: CASRTEQTSYEQYF; DNA: TGCGCCAGCAGGACGGAGCAAACCTCCTACGAGCAGTACTTC
J: TRBJ1-2; V: TRBV7-9; size: few; D: TRBD1; CDR3: CASSSTGISFGYTF; DNA: TGTGCCAGCAGCTCGACAGGGATTTCGTTTGGCTACACCTTC
J: TRBJ1-5; V: TRBV24-1; size: many; D: TRBD1; CDR3: CASSAGQRNQPQHF; DNA: TGTGCCAGCAGTGCGGGACAGAGGAATCAGCCCCAGCATTTT
J: TRBJ2-7; V: TRBV4-3; size: .; D: TRBD2; CDR3: CASSQPIRASGGTYEQYF; DNA: TGCGCCAGCAGCCAACCCATCCGGGCTAGCGGGGGGACCTACGAGCAGTACTTC
J: TRBJ1-6; V: TRBV19; size: .; D: .; CDR3: CAWIEGVSYNSPLHF; DNA: TGTGCCTGGATCGAGGGCGTCTCCTATAATTCACCCCTCCACTTT
J: TRBJ1-1; V: TRBV25-1; size: many; D: .; CDR3: CASSDEAIYQNTEAFF; DNA: TGTGCCAGCAGTGATGAGGCAATCTACCAGAACACTGAAGCTTTCTTT
J: TRBJ1-2; V: TRBV19; size: many; D: .; CDR3: CASSIGVGSDYGYTF; DNA: TGTGCCAGTAGTATAGGAGTTGGTAGTGACTATGGCTACACCTTC
J: TRBJ1-2; V: TRBV14; size: many; D: .; CDR3: CASSQEWGGYGYTF; DNA: TGTGCCAGCAGCCAAGAATGGGGAGGCTATGGCTACACCTTC
J: TRBJ2-5; V: TRBV10-3; size: .; D: .; CDR3: CASSSVEGAQYF; DNA: TGTGCCAGCAGTTCGGTAGAGGGGGCCCAGTACTTC
J: TRBJ1-5; V: TRBV24-1; size: .; D: TRBD1; CDR3: CASSFSGDGTGVQPQHF; DNA: TGTGCCAGCAGTTTTTCCGGCGACGGGACAGGGGTTCAGCCCCAGCATTTT
J: TRBJ2-5; V: TRBV19; size: many; D: .; CDR3: CASSIVGEETQYF; DNA: TGTGCCAGTAGTATAGTCGGGGAAGAGACCCAGTACTTC
J: TRBJ2-5; V: TRBV11-2; size: few; D: TRBD1; CDR3: CASSLGQGQWETQYF; DNA: TGTGCCAGCAGCTTAGGACAGGGGCAGTGGGAGACCCAGTACTTC
J: TRBJ1-2; V: TRBV5-6; size: few; D: .; CDR3: CASSLRPGANYGYTF; DNA: TGTGCCAGCAGCTTGCGACCAGGGGCTAACTATGGCTACACCTTC
J: TRBJ1-2; V: TRBV2; size: .; D: .; CDR3: CATSEAGLLYGYTF; DNA: TGTGCCACCAGTGAAGCCGGACTCCTCTATGGCTACACCTTC
J: TRBJ1-4; V: TRBV29-1; size: many; D: .; CDR3: CSAHQGSATNEKLFF; DNA: TGCAGCGCTCATCAGGGGTCAGCAACTAATGAAAAACTGTTTTTT
J: TRBJ2-2; V: TRBV6-1; size: few; D: .; CDR3: CASSYDTLGELFF; DNA: TGTGCCAGCAGTTATGACACCCTCGGGGAGCTGTTTTTT
J: TRBJ2-2; V: TRBV7-9; size: few; D: .; CDR3: CASSLAEGTGELFF; DNA: TGTGCCAGCAGTTTAGCGGAGGGCACCGGGGAGCTGTTTTTT
J: TRBJ2-6; V: TRBV9; size: few; D: TRBD2; CDR3: CASRRGTSGANSGANVLTF; DNA: TGTGCCAGCAGACGAGGGACTAGCGGAGCAAACTCTGGGGCCAACGTCCTGACTTTC
J: TRBJ2-3; V: TRBV7-2; size: few; D: TRBD2; CDR3: CASSLLAVGDTQYF; DNA: TGTGCCAGCAGCCTTCTAGCGGTTGGAGATACGCAGTATTTT
J: TRBJ2-7; V: TRBV29-1; size: .; D: .; CDR3: CSVELAGTTNYEQYF; DNA: TGCAGCGTTGAACTAGCCGGGACAACAAACTACGAGCAGTACTTC